Included here is one T cell receptor beta chain sequence, with context. The antigen is undetermined. This specimen belongs to a study of human T cells and chemical hapten exposure. About the study: Minor volume differences among pooled libraries chiefly drove per-sample TCR yield variation.

Unique molecular identifiers were attached to individual cDNA molecules during library preparation. Per the authors' pipeline: Sampled TCR counts reached a median of around 89,000 per sample, with values ranging from 23,224 to 690,600. TCRdb reanalysed the RACE reads using MiXCR and keeps one entry per CDR3 protein. Here the V and J calls rest on TCRdb's processing, not on the authors' analysis. The table lists about 34,000 distinct CDR3 sequences, 5.5% of them singletons. Germline loops: CDR1 SQVTM, CDR2 ANQGSEA. V was pared by 4 bases and J by 3 bases, with 12 bases between. There are 13 residues in the CDR3. Time point meaning: healthy volunteer bleed at 6 weeks. It was unfractionated whole blood from which total RNA was extracted. Regarding the study as a whole: Sensitizing to DPC left TCRs with a frequency above 1 in 1000 unaltered.

This rearrangement joins TRBV29-1 to TRBJ1-1; D is ambiguous. Sequencing was performed on whole blood. This TCR derives from a human donor in good health. Some clones in this sample may be carry-over from other donors' samples. The CDR3 sequence is CSVGGSGDTEAFF. Here the CDR3 DNA reads TGCAGCGTTGGAGGCAGTGGAGACACTGAAGCTTTCTTT.